This T cell receptor beta chain comes out of a study of PD-1 blockade in mismatch repair-deficient tumors. The CDR3 runs to 12 residues. Trimming removed 2 bases at V and 8 bases at J, with 7 bases between. CDR1 is MNHEY, CDR2 SMNVEV, per germline (reference sequence). Profiled with immunoSEQ multiplex PCR; TCRdb holds only in-frame clones, not every one. Among about 14,000 clones listed, approximately 86% were seen once. Time point specified: approximately 9-day in vitro stimulation with candidate neoantigen peptide 6. Seven ELISpot-reactive neoantigen peptides each drove an approximately 10-day in vitro stimulation. As for this clone: Its antigen is currently unknown.

The chain links TRBV27 to TRBJ2-1, with D uncertain. The sample was cells cultured in vitro, taken from a patient treated with pembrolizumab. The TCR was taken from an adult with mismatch repair-deficient cancer. The CDR3 here is CASSLNGHEQFF. In DNA form, the CDR3 reads TGTGCCAGCAGTTTAAATGGTCATGAGCAGTTCTTC.